These 16 T cell receptor beta chains came from one sample sequenced in a study of tumour-infiltrating T cells in Burkitt lymphoma. Data came from immunoSEQ multiplex PCR; TCRdb stores just in-frame clones and leaves some out. The sample lists around 950 clones, under 15% occurring once. The sequenced material came from tumor tissue. These receptors all stem from a human donor with Burkitt lymphoma.

This chain uses TRBV5-1 with TRBJ2-1; D gene ambiguous. Between the trimmed V and J ends, which lost 4 bases and 5 bases, there was a span of 10 bases. The germline CDR1 and CDR2 sequences are SGHRS and YFSETQ. The CDR3 extends over 13 amino acids. CDR3 region: CASSPRVHNEQFF. The CDR3 DNA reads TGCGCCAGCAGCCCCCGGGTTCACAATGAGCAGTTCTTC. Variable domain in full (rest from reference TRBV5-1 and TRBJ2-1): KAGVTQTPRYLIKTRGQQVTLSCSPISGHRSVSWYQQTPGQGLQFLFEYFSETQRNKGNFPGRFSGRQFSNSRSEMNVSTLELGDSALYLCASSPRVHNEQFFGPGTRLTVL.

A few counts support this clone. The gene calls are TRBV9 and TRBJ1-4; D possibly corresponds to TRBD1 (6 bases). V was shortened by 4 bases and J by 5 bases, with 15 bases between the two germline ends. Germline values: CDR1 SGDLS, CDR2 YYNGEE. This CDR3 is built from 15 residues. The DNA for the CDR3 is TGTGCCAGCAGCCGCTCGGACAGCCCGAATGAAAAACTGTTTTTT. This translates into CASSRSDSPNEKLFF.

This clone was observed a few times. This rearrangement joins TRBV29-1 to TRBJ2-2; 7 bases match TRBD1. Germline V gives CDR1 SQVTM, CDR2 ANQGSEA. Unmatched junction bases numbered 6, after V lost 4 bases and J lost 1 base. The CDR3 spans 15 residues. CDR3 nucleotides: TGCAGCGTTGGACAGGGTCGGATGAACACCGGGGAGCTGTTTTTT. Translation gives CSVGQGRMNTGELFF.

This clone was recorded a few times. The genes are TRBV27 and TRBJ2-5; D not resolved. Trimming left V 8 bases short and J 2 bases short, with 12 bases between. CDR1 and CDR2 (germline): MNHEY, SMNVEV (reference sequence). The CDR3 length is 13 residues. CDR3 in DNA: TGTGCCAGCGCAGCGCGGTGGCAAGAGACCCAGTACTTC. Translating it yields CASAARWQETQYF.

This chain links TRBV18 with TRBJ1-2; no firm D call. The CDR3 length is 16 residues. The germline V and J ends were trimmed by 3 bases and 1 base, with 15 bases remaining between them. CDR1 is KGHSH and CDR2 is LQKENI in the germline V gene. CDR3 sequence (DNA): TGTGCCAGCTCACCCCCCCCCTCGCACCTTAACTATGGCTACACCTTC. This codes for CASSPPPSHLNYGYTF.

This clone has more than one count but fewer than ten. Other DNA sequences in the sample encode the same CDR3. This chain uses TRBV7-9 with TRBJ2-5; 7 bases are a match to TRBD1. Germline CDR1 and CDR2: SEHNR and FQNEAQ (reference sequence). The CDR3 is made up of 14 amino acids. The J segment lost 1 base and the V segment lost 5 bases, leaving 4 bases of the junction unmatched. CDR3 loop: CASSPDRVQETQYF. Written as DNA, the CDR3 is TGTGCCAGCAGCCCCGACAGGGTCCAAGAGACCCAGTACTTC.

This clone was seen more than once but under ten times. The rearrangement uses TRBV15 and TRBJ2-4, with a possible D match to TRBD2 (5 bases). The V and J ends lost 11 bases and 0 bases respectively, with 11 bases between them. The CDR3 length is 13 residues. The germline CDR1 and CDR2 sequences are LNHNV and YYDKDF (reference sequence). CDR3 DNA sequence: TGTGCCGTATCCGGGGTAGCCAAAAACATTCAGTACTTC. Protein sequence: CAVSGVAKNIQYF.

This chain links TRBV9 with TRBJ2-7; TRBD2 is a possible D gene (5 bases). Trimming pared 4 bases from V and 0 bases from J, leaving 11 bases between. Germline V gives CDR1 SGDLS, CDR2 YYNGEE. The CDR3 is 14 amino acids. The CDR3 sequence: CASSPIRDSYEQYF. The CDR3 bases are TGTGCCAGCAGCCCAATTCGGGACTCCTACGAGCAGTACTTC.

This chain joins TRBV27 and TRBJ2-7, with TRBD1 matching over 8 bases. CDR1 MNHEY and CDR2 SMNVEV come from the germline V gene (reference sequence). J gave up 6 bases and V 0 bases, and 22 bases lay outside the gene matches. This CDR3 has 20 amino acids. The CDR3 loop reads CASSLSVPLLARTGRSEQYF. CDR3 coding DNA: TGTGCCAGCAGTTTATCGGTCCCTCTCCTTGCCCGGACAGGGCGAAGCGAGCAGTACTTC.

V and J are TRBV6-5 and TRBJ2-2; 10 bases align to TRBD2. From germline, CDR1 is MNHEY and CDR2 SVGAGI. The CDR3 consists of 14 residues. V lost 6 bases to trimming and J lost 6 bases; unmatched junction nucleotides: 4. As DNA, the CDR3 is TGTGCCAGCAGCCGAAGCGGGAGGGCCGGGGAGCTGTTTTTT. This sequence encodes CASSRSGRAGELFF.

Only a few counts were recorded for this clone. J is TRBJ2-1 and V is TRBV5-1; D is undetermined. The CDR3 consists of 13 residues. The V gene's germline CDR1 is SGHRS and CDR2 YFSETQ. The V end was cut by 0 bases, the J end by 5 bases, with 6 bases between. CDR3 nucleotides: TGCGCCAGCAGCTTGGGGGTTGACAATGAGCAGTTCTTC. It is translated as CASSLGVDNEQFF.

The chain carries TRBV4-1 and TRBJ1-2, with 8 bases identical to TRBD1. This CDR3 region has 15 residues. V lost 8 bases and J lost 4; bases outside the gene matches: 12. The germline V gene encodes CDR1 MGHRA and CDR2 YSYEKL. Here the CDR3 reads CASQPGQVNFYGYTF. The CDR3 coding sequence is TGCGCCAGCCAACCGGGACAGGTGAATTTCTATGGCTACACCTTC.

This clone was observed a handful of times. This chain connects TRBV6-5 to TRBJ2-1; the D gene is possibly TRBD2 (6 bases). There are 12 residues in the CDR3. Between the trimmed V and J ends, which lost 4 bases and 9 bases, there was a span of 10 bases. Germline V lookup: CDR1 MNHEY, CDR2 SVGAGI. Written as DNA, the CDR3 is TGTGCCAGCAGTTCCCGGAGGGGTGAGCAGTTCTTC. This sequence encodes CASSSRRGEQFF.

This chain joins TRBV4-1 and TRBJ2-3, with 9 bases identical to TRBD2. Germline CDR1 is MGHRA and CDR2 is YSYEKL. The CDR3 runs 20 residues. J was trimmed by 0 bases and V by 0 bases; bases with no gene match: 13. Here the CDR3 DNA reads TGCGCCAGCAGCCAAGAACGATGGGGTAGCGGGAGCCCGAGCACAGATACGCAGTATTTT. Translated: CASSQERWGSGSPSTDTQYF.

This clone was seen a few times. V and J are TRBV30 and TRBJ2-1; 7 bases fit TRBD1. Trimming cost V 6 bases and J 5 bases; bases outside gene matches: 7. The CDR3 is 13 amino acids. CDR1 is GTSNPN, CDR2 SVGIG, per germline (reference sequence). The CDR3 sequence: CACTGTEDNEQFF. In DNA form, the CDR3 reads TGTGCCTGCACCGGGACAGAAGACAATGAGCAGTTCTTC.

This chain uses TRBV5-1 with TRBJ2-1; D may match TRBD1 or TRBD2 (5 bases each). The CDR3 spans 17 residues. CDR1 SGHRS and CDR2 YFSETQ come from the germline V gene. Trimming cost V 0 bases and J 0 bases, with 13 bases left between them. In nucleotides, the CDR3 is TGCGCCAGCAGCTTGGTGGGGGTCTTGAGCTCCTACAATGAGCAGTTCTTC. It encodes CASSLVGVLSSYNEQFF.